Listed here is a single T cell receptor beta chain. The source of the sample is a study of OX40 agonist ivuxolimab in advanced cancers. The method was immunoSEQ multiplex PCR; TCRdb's version includes in-frame clones alone and lacks a portion of them. In the table there are about 41,000 clones, 85% to 90% of which are singletons. The CDR3 covers 15 residues. Trimming pared 4 bases from V and 6 bases from J, leaving 17 bases between. Germline CDR1 reads SGHDT; CDR2 reads YYEEEE. The rearrangement joins TRBV5-6 to TRBJ2-1; D not certain. This clonotype was sampled from an adult with an advanced solid tumor such as melanoma, head and neck, liver or kidney cancer. Source: CD4+ or CD8+ T cells sorted from blood, taken in a trial of the OX40 agonist ivuxolimab. CDR3 in DNA: TGTGCCAGCAGCCCCCCAGGCGCCGCGAGCAATGAGCAGTTCTTC. It encodes CASSPPGAASNEQFF.